Below, one TCR beta chain is given with its context. As yet, its antigen is unknown. The data belong to a study of monozygotic twins with cystic fibrosis. The ends were cut back, 3 bases at V and 4 bases at J, with 15 bases in the middle. The V gene's germline CDR1 is LNHNV and CDR2 YYDKDF (reference sequence). The CDR3 spans 15 residues. Findings and limits, study-wide: The repertoire was suggested to be naive-dominated, clonality median approximately 0.009. V usage most resembled the co-twin in 13 of 16 pairs. Age, concordance and disease severity did not associate with shared CDR3 numbers.

Sequencing used immunoSEQ multiplex PCR; TCRdb keeps in-frame clones, though not all of them. The sample has approximately 23,000 clones, 80% to 90% seen once; the top ten hold more than 0.9%. The sample consisted of blood. The TCR comes from a woman between 25 and 40 years old with cystic fibrosis. The chain joins TRBV15 to TRBJ1-2; maybe TRBD1 (5 bases). CDR3 DNA: TGTGCCACCAGCAGGTCCAGGGTGTCAGTCTATGGCTACACCTTC. Protein sequence: CATSRSRVSVYGYTF.